This T cell receptor beta chain appears in the sequencing data of a study of blood T cell repertoires in COVID-19. There are 15 residues in the CDR3. With V trimmed by 5 bases and J by 3 bases, 7 bases remained unmatched. Germline-derived CDR1 and CDR2 are SNHLY and FYNNEI. The protocol was immunoSEQ multiplex PCR, while the TCRdb copy is restricted to in-frame clones and leaves out a portion. The sample shows about 220,000 clones, around 84% of them seen only once. Input material: peripheral blood. The chain recombines TRBV2 with TRBJ1-1; 9 bases map to TRBD1. The clonotype comes from a man in his forties who had recovered from COVID-19. As DNA, the CDR3 is TGTGCCAGCAGTCTACAGGGGGCCAGGGACACTGAAGCTTTCTTT. The encoded protein is CASSLQGARDTEAFF.